Here is one T cell receptor beta chain with its context. These data originate in a study of T cell responses to AZD1222 COVID-19 vaccine. Clones were sequenced by immunoSEQ multiplex PCR, and TCRdb holds only the in-frame ones, with some missing. There are 150,000 to 200,000 clones in the sample; around nine tenths occur only once, and about 2.5% lies in the top ten. The germline gives CDR1 SEHNR, CDR2 FQNEAQ (reference sequence). The CDR3 runs 17 residues. V lost 5 bases to trimming and J lost 0 bases, with 17 bases between them. The input for sequencing was peripheral blood, taken on day 0 of AZD1222 vaccination. The rearrangement uses TRBV7-9 and TRBJ1-3; D possibly corresponds to TRBD1 (6 bases). The TCR originated in an adult in good health. The CDR3 DNA sequence: TGTGCCAGCAGCCATAACCGGGACACGGCCTCTGGAAACACCATATATTTT. Its protein product is CASSHNRDTASGNTIYF.